These 26 T cell receptor beta chains were all obtained from the same sample, sequenced in a study of blood T cells in healthy people across ages. The authors ran a second PCR of 7 to 11 cycles using a sample-barcoded 5' primer and a J-beta primer mix. TCRdb independently ran MiXCR on the 5' RACE reads; one entry per CDR3 protein. The profile shows roughly 1,500,000 distinct CDR3 sequences, around 36% of them singletons. The material sequenced was blood. These receptors all come from a woman aged 25 to 39 in good health.

This clonotype has ten or more counts. V is TRBV5-1 and J is TRBJ2-1; no definite D call. Germline CDR1 is SGHRS and CDR2 is YFSETQ. CDR3 length: 14 amino acids. V was pared by 3 bases and J by 7 bases, with 14 bases between. The CDR3 DNA is TGCGCCAGCAGCTCGACCGGGCCCCTTAATGAGCAGTTCTTC. It codes for CASSSTGPLNEQFF. Drawing the rest from reference TRBV5-1 and TRBJ2-1, the complete variable domain is KAGVTQTPRYLIKTRGQQVTLSCSPISGHRSVSWYQQTPGQGLQFLFEYFSETQRNKGNFPGRFSGRQFSNSRSEMNVSTLELGDSALYLCASSSTGPLNEQFFGPGTRLTVL.

In its sample, this clonotype was seen many times. V is TRBV29-1 and J is TRBJ2-3, with D perhaps matching TRBD2 (5 bases). Germline V gene data show CDR1 as SQVTM and CDR2 as ANQGSEA. V lost 7 bases, J lost 2 bases, and 19 bases lay in between. The CDR3 is 15 amino acids. The chain's CDR3 is CSGSQTTSSTDTQYF. The CDR3 DNA sequence: TGCAGCGGATCCCAGACAACTAGTTCCACAGATACGCAGTATTTT.

The V and J genes are TRBV10-3 and TRBJ2-1, with D possibly being TRBD1 (5 bases). The CDR3 extends over 16 amino acids. The V gene's germline CDR1 is ENHRY and CDR2 SYGVKD. Trimming took off 0 bases at V and 6 bases at J, with 15 bases between the two ends. In DNA, the CDR3 is TGTGCCATCAGTGAGTCGAGCAGGGATTGGGGCAATGAGCAGTTCTTC. Its translation is CAISESSRDWGNEQFF.

This chain joins TRBV27 and TRBJ1-2; 7 nucleotides line up with TRBD1. Germline V gives CDR1 MNHEY, CDR2 SMNVEV (reference sequence). This CDR3 contains 15 residues. V dropped 6 bases and J dropped 4; count of bases not matched to a gene: 11. The CDR3 DNA sequence: TGTGCCAGCAGGCCCCCCGGGACAGTTCCCTATGGCTACACCTTC. Translating gives CASRPPGTVPYGYTF.

This chain uses TRBV6-6 with TRBJ2-5, with TRBD2 as a possible D gene (7 bases). The DNA end favors TRBJ2-7, so the J call may be wrong. Germline V gene data show CDR1 as MNHNY and CDR2 as SVGAGI (reference sequence). CDR3 size: 16 residues. CDR3 amino acids: CASSLFLGGAAYEQYF. The DNA for the CDR3 is TGTGCCAGCAGTCTGTTTTTAGGGGGGGCTGCCTACGAGCAGTACTTC.

The rearrangement links TRBV18 to TRBJ2-2, with D perhaps TRBD2 (5 bases). The CDR3 covers 15 residues. V lost 2 bases to trimming and J lost 4 bases, with 11 bases between them. From germline, CDR1 is KGHSH and CDR2 LQKENI. CDR3 DNA: TGTGCCAGCTCACCATGGAGGCTAGGCACCGGGGAGCTGTTTTTT. It encodes CASSPWRLGTGELFF.

With respect to this clonotype: A read error may explain this, as a much larger clone is one base away. The chain employs TRBV4-2 and TRBJ2-5; weak D call: TRBD1 (5 bases). The CDR3 length is 15 residues. The germline gives CDR1 LGHNA, CDR2 YNFKEQ. CDR3 bases: TGTGCCAGCAGCCTAGAAGGACGAGGACAAGAGGCCCAGTACTTC. Its translation: CASSLEGRGQEAQYF.

This clonotype was counted only a few times. The chain couples TRBV5-1 to TRBJ2-7; 8 bases are shared with TRBD2. Trimming at V came to 3 bases and at J to 7 bases, leaving 9 bases not matched to a gene. This CDR3 is 14 amino acids long. Germline CDR1 SGHRS, CDR2 YFSETQ. CDR3 sequence: CASSSGGDSLEQYF. The CDR3 nucleotides read TGCGCCAGCAGCTCGGGGGGGGACTCCCTGGAGCAGTACTTC.

To note about this clonotype: One junction end does not reproduce the germline sequence, and a read error may be involved. The CDR3 bases are TGTGCCAGCAGTTTATACCAGTTAAGCGGGCGGGCCTACGGGCAGTACTTC. This encodes CASSLYQLSGRAYGQYF. The chain joins TRBV27 to TRBJ2-7, with D maybe TRBD2 (6 bases). CDR1 is MNHEY, CDR2 SMNVEV, per germline (reference sequence). The CDR3 sequence is 17 residues long.

The chain recombines TRBV9 with TRBJ1-6, with 7 nucleotides matching TRBD1. CDR3 length: 14 residues. Germline assignment: CDR1 SGDLS and CDR2 YYNGEE. Trimming cost V 3 bases and J 6 bases; bases outside gene matches: 3. In DNA, the CDR3 is TGTGCCAGCAGCGCACAGGGGCCTAATTCACCCCTCCACTTT. It is translated as CASSAQGPNSPLHF. Filled out from reference TRBV9 and TRBJ1-6, the complete variable domain reads DSGVTQTPKHLITATGQRVTLRCSPRSGDLSVYWYQQSLDQGLQFLIQYYNGEERAKGNILERFSAQQFPDLHSELNLSSLELGDSALYFCASSAQGPNSPLHFGNGTRLTVT.

For this clonotype: One base away lies a much larger clone, so this may be a sequencing read error. This chain connects TRBV9 to TRBJ2-3; D gene uncertain. The CDR3 length is 12 residues. The germline gives CDR1 SGDLS, CDR2 YYNGEE. V lost 6 bases and J 2 bases, leaving 7 bases between the germline ends. The CDR3 region is CASNSNTDTQYF. As DNA, the CDR3 is TGTGCCAGCAACTCCAACACAGATACGCAGTATTTT.

This clonotype showed up just once. The chain recombines TRBV3-1 with TRBJ2-1; D uncertain. V lost 10 bases and J lost 5, with 12 bases in between. Germline V gene sequence: CDR1 LGHDT, CDR2 YNNKEL (reference sequence). This CDR3 has 12 residues. CDR3 region: CATTQSNNEQFF. CDR3 coding DNA: TGTGCCACCACTCAGAGCAACAATGAGCAGTTCTTC.

The rearrangement uses TRBV7-9 and TRBJ2-7; possibly TRBD2 for D (5 bases). Trimming shortened V by 5 bases and J by 4 bases, and 15 bases separated the two germline ends. The germline CDR1 and CDR2 sequences are SEHNR and FQNEAQ (reference sequence). The CDR3 is 14 residues long. CDR3 in DNA: TGTGCCAGCAGCAAACCTAGCAAAGAGTACGAGCAGTACTTC. Protein product: CASSKPSKEYEQYF.

This clonotype was found once. One base away lies a much larger clone, so this may be a sequencing read error. The V gene is TRBV5-1, the J gene TRBJ2-1; TRBD2 matches at 7 bases. CDR1 and CDR2 from the germline V gene are SGHRS and YFSETQ. Trimming removed 1 base from V and 2 bases from J; junction bases left unmatched: 9. The CDR3 is 17 residues long. CDR3: CASSLFGASGAYNEQFF. The DNA of the CDR3 is TGCGCCAGCAGCTTGTTCGGGGCTAGCGGAGCCTACAATGAGCAGTTCTTC.

This chain links TRBV2 with TRBJ2-3; maybe TRBD1 (6 bases). Looked up from germline, CDR1 is SNHLY and CDR2 is FYNNEI. Between the trimmed V and J ends, which lost 8 bases and 2 bases, there was a span of 11 bases. The CDR3 has 13 residues. CDR3 amino acids: CASYRVPTDTQYF. In DNA form, the CDR3 reads TGTGCCAGCTACAGGGTACCCACAGATACGCAGTATTTT.

This sequence joins TRBV7-8 and TRBJ1-5; TRBD1 is a possible D gene (5 bases). The CDR3 is 15 amino acids. V lost 5 bases to trimming and J lost 5 bases, with 16 bases between them. In germline, CDR1 is SGHVS, CDR2 FQNEAQ. In nucleotides, the CDR3 is TGTGCCAGCAGCCCCATCGGCAGGGTGGATCAGCCCCAGCATTTT. The encoded protein is CASSPIGRVDQPQHF.

This chain joins TRBV20-1 and TRBJ2-1, with D perhaps given as TRBD1 or TRBD2 (6 bases each). The CDR3 contains 14 residues. Germline V gene sequence: CDR1 DFQATT, CDR2 SNEGSKA (reference sequence). In nucleotides, the CDR3 is TGCAGCCCTAGGGGGGCTAGCTCCTACAATGAGCAGTTCTTC. It codes for CSPRGASSYNEQFF.

This rearrangement joins TRBV27 to TRBJ1-4; 8 nucleotides agree with TRBD1. Germline loops: CDR1 MNHEY, CDR2 SMNVEV (reference sequence). The CDR3 has 15 amino acids. Losses at the gene ends were 0 bases for V and 8 bases for J; bases not matched to a gene: 5. This CDR3 is CASSLSGQGAEKLFF. The CDR3 region has the DNA TGTGCCAGCAGTTTATCTGGGCAGGGGGCCGAAAAACTGTTTTTT.

J is TRBJ1-2 and V is TRBV12-3 or TRBV12-4, with D unclear. Trimming removed 7 bases from V and 3 bases from J, with 15 bases in between. The CDR3 is made up of 14 amino acids. This chain's CDR3 is CASTPGSTHYGYTF. The CDR3 DNA follows: TGTGCCAGCACCCCGGGCAGTACACACTATGGCTACACCTTC.

In this sample, this clonotype turned up a few times. The J gene is TRBJ2-3, the V gene TRBV20-1; D remains unclear. This CDR3 contains 14 residues. Trimming removed 7 bases at V and 0 bases at J, with 14 bases between. Germline V lookup: CDR1 DFQATT, CDR2 SNEGSKA (reference sequence). The CDR3 DNA reads TGCAGTGTCCCGGACCGCACTAGCACAGATACGCAGTATTTT. Residues: CSVPDRTSTDTQYF.

The chain uses TRBV9 and TRBJ2-7; unclear D gene. This CDR3 spans 13 amino acids. The germline V gene encodes CDR1 SGDLS and CDR2 YYNGEE. V was shortened by 3 bases and J by 2 bases, with 9 bases between the two germline ends. The CDR3 here is CASSATTTYEQYF. The CDR3 DNA follows: TGTGCCAGCAGCGCGACGACCACCTACGAGCAGTACTTC.

The V gene is TRBV7-6, the J gene TRBJ1-5; D is possibly TRBD1 (5 bases). In germline, CDR1 is SGHVS, CDR2 FNYEAQ. This CDR3 comprises 13 residues. V shed 4 bases and J shed 8 bases, with 12 bases lying between them. The CDR3 sequence: CASSSIWGEPQHF. CDR3 in DNA: TGTGCCAGCAGCTCCATCTGGGGGGAGCCCCAGCATTTT.

The chain uses TRBV6-5 and TRBJ2-5; 10 nucleotides agree with TRBD2. Trimming cost V 4 bases and J 11 bases; bases outside gene matches: 7. The CDR3 length is 13 residues. Germline CDR1 MNHEY, CDR2 SVGAGI. The CDR3 loop is CASSSTSGAAQYF. In DNA, the CDR3 is TGTGCCAGCAGTTCCACTAGCGGGGCAGCGCAGTACTTC.

The CDR3 spells CASSGTLRDTEAFF. DNA for the CDR3: TGTGCCAGCAGCGGGACCTTACGGGACACTGAAGCTTTCTTT. The chain recombines TRBV6-1 with TRBJ1-1; TRBD1 is a possible D gene (5 bases). The CDR3 covers 14 residues. Trimming removed 6 bases at V and 3 bases at J, with 14 bases between. From germline, CDR1 is MNHNS and CDR2 SASEGT.

This chain joins TRBV5-1 and TRBJ2-4; D is possibly TRBD1 (6 bases). CDR3 length: 19 amino acids. The germline CDR1 and CDR2 sequences are SGHRS and YFSETQ. The V end lost 4 bases, the J end lost 8 bases, and 31 bases lay between the germline ends. The CDR3 loop reads CASSPPRVGKGQPKDIQYF. The CDR3 DNA reads TGCGCCAGCAGCCCGCCCCGGGTGGGAAAAGGACAGCCGAAGGACATTCAGTACTTC.

This clonotype was seen a few times. The chain uses TRBV25-1 and TRBJ2-5; maybe TRBD1 (6 bases). Trimming removed 0 bases from V and 5 bases from J, with 13 bases in between. Per germline, CDR1 MGHDK and CDR2 SYGVNS. This CDR3 has 15 amino acids. The CDR3 nucleotides are TGTGCCAGCAGTGAATATATAGGACAGAAGGAGACCCAGTACTTC. Translation gives CASSEYIGQKETQYF.